This T cell receptor (beta chain) was captured by sequencing in a study of T cell repertoires in cytomegalovirus infection. As for the study in general: Public TCR beta signature analysis indicated the presence of both CMV infection and matching HLA type. Study results and limitations: HLA-C-restricted CMV clonotypes gave the most frequent clonotype in two of eight donors. The study identified carriers of CMV plus the relevant HLA from cumulative public TCR beta family frequency.

The CDR3 length is 17 residues. CDR1 SGHAT and CDR2 FQNNGV come from the germline V gene. Trimming pared 5 bases from V and 6 bases from J, leaving 22 bases between. MiXCR, applied by TCRdb to the reads, yields one record per CDR3 protein. In the table there are 450,000 to 600,000 distinct CDR3 sequences, more than 40% of which are singletons. Comment on this clonotype: Its antigen is undetermined.

The TCR was taken from a human donor in good health (CMV status not recorded). Some clones in this sample may be carry-over from other donors' samples. The specimen comprised cultured PBMCs, sampled from culture after CMV antigen stimulation. The chain combines TRBV11-2 with TRBJ2-2; tentative D call: TRBD1 (7 bases). CDR3 loop: CASSTDYRGPLAGELFF. CDR3 nucleotide sequence: TGTGCCAGCAGCACGGACTACAGGGGCCCCCTGGCCGGGGAGCTGTTTTTT.